The next 3 T cell receptor beta chains were all read from a single sample in a study of blood T cell repertoires in acute mononucleosis. Sequencing was performed with immunoSEQ multiplex PCR; in TCRdb, only in-frame clones are kept and a portion is missing. The table has roughly 1,800 clones, roughly 21% seen once; the top ten hold around 29%. The time point here: convalescence about 6 months (5-8 months) after acute presentation (visit 7). The sequencing used EBV YVL epitope tetramer+ CD8+ T cells sorted from PBMCs, collected during convalescence from infectious mononucleosis. Specified subset: CD8 T cells binding a tetramer with EBV BRLF1 109-117 peptide (YVL-BR). The source of these receptors is a young woman with infectious mononucleosis caused by EBV.

As to this clone: Only one base separates this from a far larger clonotype, so it likely reflects a read error. Other DNA sequences within the sample encode an identical CDR3. The chain combines TRBV27 with TRBJ2-1; the match to TRBD2 covers 9 bases. The CDR3 totals 13 residues. J was trimmed by 10 bases and V by 6 bases; bases with no gene match: 7. Germline V gene data show CDR1 as MNHEY and CDR2 as SMNVEV (reference sequence). The CDR3 DNA sequence: TGTGCCAGCAGCTTCCCTAGCGGGAACGAGCAGTTCTTC. Protein product: CASSFPSGNEQFF.

This clone was observed at least ten times. This specimen includes other DNA sequences encoding the same CDR3. V usage is TRBV7-7 and J usage is TRBJ2-7, with 8 bases lining up with TRBD1. The CDR3 length is 15 residues. V gave up 5 bases and J gave up 5 bases; unmatched junction bases: 11. The V gene's germline CDR1 is SSHAT and CDR2 FNYEAQ (reference sequence). As DNA, the CDR3 is TGTGCCAGCAGCCAAACCCCGACAGGGGCGGACGAGCAGTACTTC. Encoded protein: CASSQTPTGADEQYF.

As concerns this clone: Only one base separates this from a far larger clonotype, so it likely reflects a read error. The chain carries TRBV4-1 and TRBJ2-1; 8 bases match TRBD2. CDR1 is MGHRA and CDR2 is YSYEKL in the germline V gene. The CDR3 runs 13 residues. This chain's CDR3 is CASSFPSGNEQFF. The CDR3 DNA sequence: TGTGCCAGCAGCTTCCCTAGCGGGAATGAGCAGTTCTTC.